These T cell receptor beta chains were read from a single sample in a study of blood T cell repertoires in COVID-19. Generated by immunoSEQ multiplex PCR, the TCRdb table keeps only in-frame clones and is missing some. The table records around 190,000 clones, about four fifths of them present only once. Sequencing input: peripheral blood. These receptors were collected from a man between 60 and 75 years old with acute or convalescent COVID-19. Each CDR3 is given with its conserved first and last residue. A D gene is named only where the DNA matches it firmly. Rows may omit the clone size; those that give it use once, few, many or a size class.

cdr3_aa: CASSQEGLAGTASYEQYF; cdr3_nt: TGTGCCAGCAGCCAAGAGGGACTAGCGGGAACAGCCTCCTACGAGCAGTACTTC; clone_size: -; j_call: TRBJ2-7; d_call: TRBD2; v_call: TRBV3-1/TRBV3-2
cdr3_aa: CASSFDSPGNTIYF; cdr3_nt: TGTGCCAGCTCATTCGACAGCCCTGGAAACACCATATATTTT; clone_size: -; j_call: TRBJ1-3; d_call: -; v_call: TRBV18
cdr3_aa: CASSLQGIGPYGYTF; cdr3_nt: TGTGCCAGCAGCCTACAGGGGATCGGTCCATATGGCTACACCTTC; clone_size: -; j_call: TRBJ1-2; d_call: TRBD1; v_call: TRBV7-3
cdr3_aa: CASSTLGDTQYF; cdr3_nt: TGTGCCAGCAGTACGCTAGGAGATACGCAGTATTTT; clone_size: -; j_call: TRBJ2-3; d_call: -; v_call: TRBV2
cdr3_aa: CASSHSPGTSVSYEQYF; cdr3_nt: TGTGCCAGCAGCCACTCTCCCGGGACTAGCGTCTCCTACGAGCAGTACTTC; clone_size: -; j_call: TRBJ2-7; d_call: TRBD2; v_call: TRBV3-1/TRBV3-2
cdr3_aa: CASERPLTDTQYF; cdr3_nt: TGTGCCAGCGAGAGGCCCCTCACAGATACGCAGTATTTT; clone_size: -; j_call: TRBJ2-3; d_call: -; v_call: TRBV7-9
cdr3_aa: CATSESQGATYGYTF; cdr3_nt: TGTGCCACCAGTGAATCACAGGGGGCGACCTATGGCTACACCTTC; clone_size: once; j_call: TRBJ1-2; d_call: TRBD1; v_call: TRBV24-1
cdr3_aa: CASSMTSGRPDYNEQFF; cdr3_nt: TGTGCCAGCAGTATGACTAGCGGGAGGCCTGATTACAATGAGCAGTTCTTC; clone_size: -; j_call: TRBJ2-1; d_call: TRBD2; v_call: TRBV2
cdr3_aa: CASSLAGGGVYEQYF; cdr3_nt: TGCGCCAGCAGCTTGGCGGGGGGAGGGGTCTACGAGCAGTACTTC; clone_size: -; j_call: TRBJ2-7; d_call: TRBD2; v_call: TRBV5-1
cdr3_aa: CASSHTTGAGNSPLHF; cdr3_nt: TGTGCCAGCAGCCACACTACAGGGGCAGGGAATTCACCCCTCCACTTT; clone_size: -; j_call: TRBJ1-6; d_call: TRBD1; v_call: TRBV28
cdr3_aa: CASRRTSGEQYF; cdr3_nt: TGTGCCAGCAGAAGGACTAGCGGCGAGCAGTACTTC; clone_size: -; j_call: TRBJ2-7; d_call: TRBD2; v_call: TRBV6-5
cdr3_aa: CASSLQGTDTQYF; cdr3_nt: TGTGCCAGCAGCTTGCAGGGCACAGATACGCAGTATTTT; clone_size: -; j_call: TRBJ2-3; d_call: -; v_call: TRBV5-6
cdr3_aa: CASSLLADSYEQYF; cdr3_nt: TGTGCCAGCAGCCTACTAGCGGATTCCTACGAGCAGTACTTC; clone_size: -; j_call: TRBJ2-7; d_call: TRBD2; v_call: TRBV25-1
cdr3_aa: CASTLEAFF; cdr3_nt: TGTGCCAGCACTCTAGAAGCTTTCTTT; clone_size: -; j_call: TRBJ1-1; d_call: -; v_call: TRBV6-4
cdr3_aa: CARGGQNNSPLHF; cdr3_nt: TGTGCCCGAGGCGGGCAGAATAATTCACCCCTCCACTTT; clone_size: -; j_call: TRBJ1-6; d_call: -; v_call: TRBV30
cdr3_aa: CASSIGRRGNEQFF; cdr3_nt: TGTGCCAGTAGTATAGGGCGTAGAGGCAATGAGCAGTTCTTC; clone_size: few; j_call: TRBJ2-1; d_call: -; v_call: TRBV19
cdr3_aa: CATSDTRQGGDGYTF; cdr3_nt: TGTGCCACCAGTGATACGCGACAGGGGGGCGATGGCTACACCTTC; clone_size: -; j_call: TRBJ1-2; d_call: TRBD1; v_call: TRBV24-1
cdr3_aa: CASSPGTVDTDTQYF; cdr3_nt: TGTGCCAGCTCACCGGGGACAGTGGATACAGATACGCAGTATTTT; clone_size: -; j_call: TRBJ2-3; d_call: TRBD1; v_call: TRBV18
cdr3_aa: CASSLTSYGNTIYF; cdr3_nt: TGTGCCAGCAGCCTAACGTCGTACGGAAACACCATATATTTT; clone_size: -; j_call: TRBJ1-3; d_call: -; v_call: TRBV11-2
cdr3_aa: CASSLRWEGTEAFF; cdr3_nt: TGTGCCAGCAGCTTACGGTGGGAGGGGACTGAAGCTTTCTTT; clone_size: once; j_call: TRBJ1-1; d_call: -; v_call: TRBV7-2
cdr3_aa: CSVGQGFEAFF; cdr3_nt: TGCAGCGTTGGTCAGGGATTTGAAGCTTTCTTT; clone_size: -; j_call: TRBJ1-1; d_call: -; v_call: TRBV29-1
cdr3_aa: CASSPRDRENYGYTF; cdr3_nt: TGTGCCAGCAGTCCCCGGGACAGGGAGAACTATGGCTACACCTTC; clone_size: few; j_call: TRBJ1-2; d_call: TRBD1; v_call: TRBV6-6
cdr3_aa: CASSPGQGARQPQHF; cdr3_nt: TGCGCCAGCAGCCCCGGACAGGGGGCGCGTCAGCCCCAGCATTTT; clone_size: -; j_call: TRBJ1-5; d_call: TRBD1; v_call: TRBV4-1
cdr3_aa: CASSRPSGGAYNEQFF; cdr3_nt: TGTGCCAGCAGTCGACCGAGCGGGGGTGCCTACAATGAGCAGTTCTTC; clone_size: -; j_call: TRBJ2-1; d_call: TRBD2; v_call: TRBV6-6
cdr3_aa: CASSYYLGQVNTEAFF; cdr3_nt: TGTGCCAGCAGTTACTACCTGGGACAGGTAAACACTGAAGCTTTCTTT; clone_size: -; j_call: TRBJ1-1; d_call: TRBD1; v_call: TRBV6-5
cdr3_aa: CASSTGTGQLSYTF; cdr3_nt: TGCGCCAGCAGCACCGGGACAGGCCAACTATCCTACACCTTC; clone_size: -; j_call: TRBJ1-2; d_call: TRBD1; v_call: TRBV5-1
cdr3_aa: CASSAIAGGPIDTQYF; cdr3_nt: TGTGCCAGCAGCGCCATAGCGGGGGGGCCGATAGATACGCAGTATTTT; clone_size: -; j_call: TRBJ2-3; d_call: TRBD2; v_call: TRBV9
cdr3_aa: CASQDSPSKGTEAFF; cdr3_nt: TGTGCCAGCCAGGACAGCCCGTCGAAGGGCACTGAAGCTTTCTTT; clone_size: -; j_call: TRBJ1-1; d_call: -; v_call: TRBV19
cdr3_aa: CATSRNRGKRTEAFF; cdr3_nt: TGTGCCACCAGCAGAAACAGGGGAAAGCGTACTGAAGCTTTCTTT; clone_size: -; j_call: TRBJ1-1; d_call: TRBD1; v_call: TRBV15
cdr3_aa: CASKRDNNQPQHF; cdr3_nt: TGTGCCAGCAAGAGGGACAACAATCAGCCCCAGCATTTT; clone_size: -; j_call: TRBJ1-5; d_call: -; v_call: TRBV2
cdr3_aa: CASSYGTGQGYTF; cdr3_nt: TGCGCCAGCAGCTACGGGACAGGGCAGGGCTACACCTTC; clone_size: once; j_call: TRBJ1-2; d_call: TRBD1; v_call: TRBV5-1
cdr3_aa: CASSPGQGQAQYF; cdr3_nt: TGTGCCAGCAGCCCTGGACAGGGGCAAGCTCAGTACTTC; clone_size: -; j_call: TRBJ2-4; d_call: TRBD1; v_call: TRBV7-3
cdr3_aa: CASSTGEKLFF; cdr3_nt: TGTGCCAGCAGTACAGGGGAAAAACTGTTTTTT; clone_size: -; j_call: TRBJ1-4; d_call: -; v_call: TRBV3-1/TRBV3-2
cdr3_aa: CASSSGTRREQYF; cdr3_nt: TGTGCCAGCAGCTCCGGGACTAGACGCGAGCAGTACTTC; clone_size: -; j_call: TRBJ2-7; d_call: TRBD2; v_call: TRBV7-3
cdr3_aa: CASFGQGKETQYF; cdr3_nt: TGCGCCAGCTTCGGACAGGGCAAAGAGACCCAGTACTTC; clone_size: -; j_call: TRBJ2-5; d_call: TRBD1; v_call: TRBV5-1
cdr3_aa: CASSDSGVGTQYF; cdr3_nt: TGTGCCAGCAGTGACTCGGGGGTGGGGACCCAGTACTTC; clone_size: -; j_call: TRBJ2-5; d_call: -; v_call: TRBV2
cdr3_aa: CSASDYQETQYF; cdr3_nt: TGCAGTGCTAGTGACTACCAAGAGACCCAGTACTTC; clone_size: -; j_call: TRBJ2-5; d_call: -; v_call: TRBV20-1
cdr3_aa: CASSLSVSPAGYQETQYF; cdr3_nt: TGTGCCAGCAGCTTGAGTGTGTCGCCAGCGGGGTACCAAGAGACCCAGTACTTC; clone_size: -; j_call: TRBJ2-5; d_call: TRBD2; v_call: TRBV5-5
cdr3_aa: CASSLNREGTEAFF; cdr3_nt: TGCGCCAGCAGCTTGAACAGGGAGGGGACTGAAGCTTTCTTT; clone_size: -; j_call: TRBJ1-1; d_call: -; v_call: TRBV5-1
cdr3_aa: CAISPTGLTNEKLFF; cdr3_nt: TGTGCCATCAGTCCAACAGGGTTAACTAATGAAAAACTGTTTTTT; clone_size: -; j_call: TRBJ1-4; d_call: -; v_call: TRBV10-3
cdr3_aa: CASSQDYTGVGEQFF; cdr3_nt: TGCGCCAGCAGCCAAGACTACACAGGAGTTGGCGAGCAGTTCTTC; clone_size: few; j_call: TRBJ2-1; d_call: -; v_call: TRBV4-3
cdr3_aa: CASSLALAGLYGYTF; cdr3_nt: TGCGCCAGCAGCTTGGCCCTCGCAGGGCTCTATGGCTACACCTTC; clone_size: few; j_call: TRBJ1-2; d_call: -; v_call: TRBV5-1
cdr3_aa: CASRMTVLNEKLFF; cdr3_nt: TGTGCCAGCAGGATGACAGTCCTTAATGAAAAACTGTTTTTT; clone_size: -; j_call: TRBJ1-4; d_call: -; v_call: TRBV28
cdr3_aa: CASSRDRDRRYNEQFF; cdr3_nt: TGTGCCAGCAGCCGAGACCGGGACAGGCGTTACAATGAGCAGTTCTTC; clone_size: -; j_call: TRBJ2-1; d_call: TRBD1; v_call: TRBV3-1/TRBV3-2
cdr3_aa: CASSLLSGTSYEQYF; cdr3_nt: TGTGCCAGCAGCCTCCTTAGCGGGACATCCTACGAGCAGTACTTC; clone_size: once; j_call: TRBJ2-7; d_call: TRBD2; v_call: TRBV6-5
cdr3_aa: CSVARGQRETQYF; cdr3_nt: TGCAGCGTTGCACGAGGGCAGCGAGAGACCCAGTACTTC; clone_size: -; j_call: TRBJ2-5; d_call: -; v_call: TRBV29-1
cdr3_aa: CASSVGGHLDIQETQYF; cdr3_nt: TGTGCCAGCAGCGTAGGAGGACACCTGGATATTCAAGAGACCCAGTACTTC; clone_size: -; j_call: TRBJ2-5; d_call: -; v_call: TRBV9
cdr3_aa: CAISEVGGSNSPLHF; cdr3_nt: TGTGCCATCAGTGAGGTCGGGGGGAGTAATTCACCCCTCCACTTT; clone_size: -; j_call: TRBJ1-6; d_call: -; v_call: TRBV10-3
cdr3_aa: CATSRGTSYGYTF; cdr3_nt: TGTGCCACCAGCCGAGGGACAAGCTATGGCTACACCTTC; clone_size: -; j_call: TRBJ1-2; d_call: -; v_call: TRBV15
cdr3_aa: CASSNNKGGLGYNEQFF; cdr3_nt: TGTGCCAGCAGCAACAACAAAGGGGGTTTGGGCTACAATGAGCAGTTCTTC; clone_size: -; j_call: TRBJ2-1; d_call: -; v_call: TRBV27
cdr3_aa: CASSLRLADSTDTQYF; cdr3_nt: TGTGCCAGCAGCTTAAGGCTAGCCGACAGCACAGATACGCAGTATTTT; clone_size: -; j_call: TRBJ2-3; d_call: -; v_call: TRBV7-9
cdr3_aa: CASSLNRVNEQFF; cdr3_nt: TGTGCCAGCAGCTTAAACAGGGTCAATGAGCAGTTCTTC; clone_size: -; j_call: TRBJ2-1; d_call: -; v_call: TRBV11-3
cdr3_aa: CASSLASSTDTQYF; cdr3_nt: TGCGCCAGCAGCTTGGCCTCTAGCACAGATACGCAGTATTTT; clone_size: -; j_call: TRBJ2-3; d_call: -; v_call: TRBV5-1
cdr3_aa: CATSESGTGYEQFF; cdr3_nt: TGTGCCACCAGTGAGTCCGGGACAGGGTATGAGCAGTTCTTC; clone_size: -; j_call: TRBJ2-1; d_call: TRBD1; v_call: TRBV24-1
cdr3_aa: CASSFGEERDEQYF; cdr3_nt: TGTGCCAGCAGCTTCGGGGAAGAGCGGGACGAGCAGTACTTC; clone_size: -; j_call: TRBJ2-7; d_call: -; v_call: TRBV13
cdr3_aa: CASSESSGTASYEQYF; cdr3_nt: TGTGCCAGCAGTGAATCGAGTGGGACAGCCTCTTACGAGCAGTACTTC; clone_size: -; j_call: TRBJ2-7; d_call: TRBD1; v_call: TRBV6-1
cdr3_aa: CASSQAGMLQPQHF; cdr3_nt: TGTGCCAGCAGCCAAGCGGGTATGTTACAGCCCCAGCATTTT; clone_size: -; j_call: TRBJ1-5; d_call: -; v_call: TRBV3-1/TRBV3-2